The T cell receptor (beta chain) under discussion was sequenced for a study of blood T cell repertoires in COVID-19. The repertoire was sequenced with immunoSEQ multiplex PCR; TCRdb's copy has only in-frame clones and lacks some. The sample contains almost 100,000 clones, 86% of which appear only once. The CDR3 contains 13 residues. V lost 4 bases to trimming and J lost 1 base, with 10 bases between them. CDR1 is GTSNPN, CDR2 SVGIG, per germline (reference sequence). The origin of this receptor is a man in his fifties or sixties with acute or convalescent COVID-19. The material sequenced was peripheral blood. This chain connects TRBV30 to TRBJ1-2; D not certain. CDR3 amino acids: CAWTGSLNYGYTF. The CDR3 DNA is TGTGCCTGGACAGGCTCACTTAACTATGGCTACACCTTC. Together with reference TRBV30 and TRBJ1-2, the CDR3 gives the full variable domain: SQTIHQWPATLVQPVGSPLSLECTVEGTSNPNLYWYRQAAGRGLQLLFYSVGIGQISSEVPQNLSASRPQDRQFILSSKKLLLSDSGFYLCAWTGSLNYGYTFGSGTRLTVV.